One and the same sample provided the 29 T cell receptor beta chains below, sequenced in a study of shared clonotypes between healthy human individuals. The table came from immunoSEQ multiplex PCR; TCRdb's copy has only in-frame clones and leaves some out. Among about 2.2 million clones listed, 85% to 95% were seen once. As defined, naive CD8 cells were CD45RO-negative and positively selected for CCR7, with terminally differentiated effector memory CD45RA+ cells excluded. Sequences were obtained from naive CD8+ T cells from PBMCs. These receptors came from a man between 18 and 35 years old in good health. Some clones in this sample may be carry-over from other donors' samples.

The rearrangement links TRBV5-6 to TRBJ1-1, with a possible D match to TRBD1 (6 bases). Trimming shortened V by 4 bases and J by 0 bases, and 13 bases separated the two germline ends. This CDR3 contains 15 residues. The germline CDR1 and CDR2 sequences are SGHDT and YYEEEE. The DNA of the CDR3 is TGTGCCAGCAGCCCCTGGACAGACATGAACACTGAAGCTTTCTTT. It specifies CASSPWTDMNTEAFF.

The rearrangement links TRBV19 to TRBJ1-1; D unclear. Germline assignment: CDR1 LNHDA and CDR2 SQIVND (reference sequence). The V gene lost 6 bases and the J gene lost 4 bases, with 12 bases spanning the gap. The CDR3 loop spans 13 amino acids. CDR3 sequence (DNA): TGTGCCAGTAGCCTTAGGTCAGGCACTGAAGCTTTCTTT. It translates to CASSLRSGTEAFF.

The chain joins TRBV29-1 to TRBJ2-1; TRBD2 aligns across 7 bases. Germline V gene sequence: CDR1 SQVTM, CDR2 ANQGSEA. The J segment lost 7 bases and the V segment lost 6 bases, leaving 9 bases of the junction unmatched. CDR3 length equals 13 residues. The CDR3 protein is CSVSGGSRNEQFF. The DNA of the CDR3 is TGCAGCGTGTCGGGCGGGAGTAGAAATGAGCAGTTCTTC.

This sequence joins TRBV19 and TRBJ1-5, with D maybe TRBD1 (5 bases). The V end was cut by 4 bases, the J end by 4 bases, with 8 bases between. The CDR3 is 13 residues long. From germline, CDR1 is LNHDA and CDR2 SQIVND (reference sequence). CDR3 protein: CASSRGRNQPQHF. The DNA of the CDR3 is TGTGCCAGTAGTAGGGGGAGAAATCAGCCCCAGCATTTT.

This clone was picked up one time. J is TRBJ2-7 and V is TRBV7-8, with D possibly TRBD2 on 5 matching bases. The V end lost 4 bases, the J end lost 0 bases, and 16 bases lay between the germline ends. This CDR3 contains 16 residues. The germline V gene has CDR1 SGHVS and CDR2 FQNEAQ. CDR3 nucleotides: TGTGCCAGCAGCTCCGTCGGGGAGCACTACTCCTACGAGCAGTACTTC. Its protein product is CASSSVGEHYSYEQYF. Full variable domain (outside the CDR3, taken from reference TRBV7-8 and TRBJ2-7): GAGVSQSPRYKVAKRGQDVALRCDPISGHVSLFWYQQALGQGPEFLTYFQNEAQLDKSGLPSDRFFAERPEGSVSTLKIQRTQQEDSAVYLCASSSVGEHYSYEQYFGPGTRLTVT.

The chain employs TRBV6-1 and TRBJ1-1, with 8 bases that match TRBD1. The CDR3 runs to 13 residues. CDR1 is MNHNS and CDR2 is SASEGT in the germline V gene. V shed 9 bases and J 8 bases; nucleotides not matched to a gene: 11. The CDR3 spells CASTLPRDREAFF. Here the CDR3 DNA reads TGTGCCAGTACCCTCCCACGGGACAGGGAAGCTTTCTTT.

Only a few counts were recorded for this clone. CDR3 DNA sequence: TGTGCCAGCAGCCAGACCGTCAGGAAGAACTATGGCTACACCTTC. It codes for CASSQTVRKNYGYTF. The J gene is TRBJ1-2, the V gene TRBV16; D is unresolved. V was clipped by 3 bases and J by 2 bases, with 13 bases between them. Per the germline V gene, CDR1 is KGHSY and CDR2 is FQNENV. The CDR3 totals 15 residues.

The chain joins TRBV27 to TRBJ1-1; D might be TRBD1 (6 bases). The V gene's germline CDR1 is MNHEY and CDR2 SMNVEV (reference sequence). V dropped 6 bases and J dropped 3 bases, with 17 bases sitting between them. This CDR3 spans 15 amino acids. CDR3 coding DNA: TGTGCCAGCAGCCCCGGGACAACAGGGTACACTGAAGCTTTCTTT. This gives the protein CASSPGTTGYTEAFF.

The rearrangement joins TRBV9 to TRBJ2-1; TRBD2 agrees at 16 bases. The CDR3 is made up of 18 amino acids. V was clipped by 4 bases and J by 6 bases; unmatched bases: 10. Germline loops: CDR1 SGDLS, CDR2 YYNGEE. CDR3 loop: CASSPGLAGGHPSNEQFF. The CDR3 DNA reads TGTGCCAGCAGCCCGGGACTAGCGGGAGGGCACCCAAGCAATGAGCAGTTCTTC.

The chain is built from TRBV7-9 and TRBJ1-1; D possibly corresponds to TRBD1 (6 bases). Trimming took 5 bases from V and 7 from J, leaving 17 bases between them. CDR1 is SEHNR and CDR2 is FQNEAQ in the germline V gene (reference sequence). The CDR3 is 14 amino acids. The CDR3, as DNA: TGTGCCAGCAGCCTACCCCCAGGGGTGGGTGAAGCTTTCTTT. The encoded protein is CASSLPPGVGEAFF.

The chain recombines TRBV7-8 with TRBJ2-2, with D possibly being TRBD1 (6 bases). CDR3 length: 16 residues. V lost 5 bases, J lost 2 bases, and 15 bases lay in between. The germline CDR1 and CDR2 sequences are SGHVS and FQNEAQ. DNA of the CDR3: TGTGCCAGCAGCCCACGCGTGGACAGAAACACCGGGGAGCTGTTTTTT. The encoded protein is CASSPRVDRNTGELFF. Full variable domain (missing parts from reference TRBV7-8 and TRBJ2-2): GAGVSQSPRYKVAKRGQDVALRCDPISGHVSLFWYQQALGQGPEFLTYFQNEAQLDKSGLPSDRFFAERPEGSVSTLKIQRTQQEDSAVYLCASSPRVDRNTGELFFGEGSRLTVL.

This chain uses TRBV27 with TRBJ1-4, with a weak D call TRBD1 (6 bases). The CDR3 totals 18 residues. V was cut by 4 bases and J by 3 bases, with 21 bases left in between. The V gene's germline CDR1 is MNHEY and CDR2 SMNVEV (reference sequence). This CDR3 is CASSSINPPTGPNEKLFF. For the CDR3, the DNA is TGTGCCAGCAGTTCAATTAATCCCCCGACAGGACCTAATGAAAAACTGTTTTTT.

This CDR3 is CASSLSGSFYGYTF. CDR3 bases: TGTGCCAGCAGTCTATCAGGTTCCTTCTATGGCTACACCTTC. This rearrangement joins TRBV28 to TRBJ1-2; D is unclear. V lost 5 bases and J lost 4, with 14 bases in between. The germline V gene encodes CDR1 MDHEN and CDR2 SYDVKM. The CDR3 spans 14 residues.

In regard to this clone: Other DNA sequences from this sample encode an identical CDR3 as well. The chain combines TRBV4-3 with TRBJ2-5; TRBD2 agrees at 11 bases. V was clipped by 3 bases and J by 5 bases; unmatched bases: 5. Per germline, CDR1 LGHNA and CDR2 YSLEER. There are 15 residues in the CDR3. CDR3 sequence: CASSQVAGGLETQYF. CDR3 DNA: TGCGCCAGCAGCCAGGTAGCGGGAGGGCTTGAGACCCAGTACTTC.

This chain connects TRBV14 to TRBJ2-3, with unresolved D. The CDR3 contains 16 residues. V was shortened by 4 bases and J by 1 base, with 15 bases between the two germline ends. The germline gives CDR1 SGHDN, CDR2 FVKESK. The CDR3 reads CASSPRASVGTDTQYF. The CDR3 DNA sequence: TGTGCCAGCAGCCCCCGGGCTAGTGTGGGCACAGATACGCAGTATTTT.

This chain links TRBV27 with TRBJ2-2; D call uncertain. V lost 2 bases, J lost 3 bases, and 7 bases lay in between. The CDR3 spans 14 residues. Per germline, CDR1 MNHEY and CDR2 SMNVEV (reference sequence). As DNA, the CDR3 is TGTGCCAGCAGTTTACGTCGGGACACCGGGGAGCTGTTTTTT. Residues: CASSLRRDTGELFF.

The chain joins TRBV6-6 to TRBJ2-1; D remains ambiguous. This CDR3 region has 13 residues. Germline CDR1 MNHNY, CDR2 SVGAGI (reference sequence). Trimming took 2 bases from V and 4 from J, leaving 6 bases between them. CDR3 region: CASSYGMYNEQFF. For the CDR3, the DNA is TGTGCCAGCAGTTACGGGATGTACAATGAGCAGTTCTTC.

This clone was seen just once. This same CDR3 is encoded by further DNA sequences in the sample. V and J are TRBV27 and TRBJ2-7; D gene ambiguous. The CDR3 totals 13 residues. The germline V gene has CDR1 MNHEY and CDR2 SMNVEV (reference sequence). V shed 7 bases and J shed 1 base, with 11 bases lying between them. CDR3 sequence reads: CASTPGGSYEQYF. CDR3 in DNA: TGTGCCAGCACCCCTGGCGGATCCTACGAGCAGTACTTC.

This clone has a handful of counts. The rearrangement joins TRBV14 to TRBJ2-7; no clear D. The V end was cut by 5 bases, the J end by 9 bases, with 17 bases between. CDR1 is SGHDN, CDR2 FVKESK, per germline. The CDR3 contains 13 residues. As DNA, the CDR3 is TGTGCCAGCAGCGACGTAGCCGTTGGGCCGCAGTACTTC. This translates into CASSDVAVGPQYF.

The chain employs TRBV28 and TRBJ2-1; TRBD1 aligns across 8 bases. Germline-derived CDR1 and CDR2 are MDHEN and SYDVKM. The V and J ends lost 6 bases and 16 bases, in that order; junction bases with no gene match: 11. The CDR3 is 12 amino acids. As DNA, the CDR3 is TGTGCCAGCAGATCTCTGACAGGGGCCCTATTCTTC. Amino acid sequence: CASRSLTGALFF.

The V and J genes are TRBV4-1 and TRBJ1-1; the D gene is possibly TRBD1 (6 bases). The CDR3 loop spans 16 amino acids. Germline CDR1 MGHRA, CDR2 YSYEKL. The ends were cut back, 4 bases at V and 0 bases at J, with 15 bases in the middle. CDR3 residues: CASSPARGLLNTEAFF. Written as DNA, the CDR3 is TGCGCCAGCAGCCCAGCCCGGGGGCTTTTGAACACTGAAGCTTTCTTT.

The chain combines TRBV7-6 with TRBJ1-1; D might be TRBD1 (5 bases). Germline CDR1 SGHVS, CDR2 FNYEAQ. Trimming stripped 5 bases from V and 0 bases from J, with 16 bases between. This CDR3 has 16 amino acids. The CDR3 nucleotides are TGTGCCAGCAGCCAAACTCCCAGGGAGTTGAACACTGAAGCTTTCTTT. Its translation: CASSQTPRELNTEAFF. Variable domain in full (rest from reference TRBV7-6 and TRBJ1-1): GAGVSQSPRYKVTKRGQDVALRCDPISGHVSLYWYRQALGQGPEFLTYFNYEAQQDKSGLPNDRFSAERPEGSISTLTIQRTEQRDSAMYRCASSQTPRELNTEAFFGQGTRLTVV.

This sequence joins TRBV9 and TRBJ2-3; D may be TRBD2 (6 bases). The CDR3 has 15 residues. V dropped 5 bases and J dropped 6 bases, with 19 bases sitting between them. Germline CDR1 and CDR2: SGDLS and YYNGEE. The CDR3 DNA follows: TGTGCCAGCAGTGGAGTCTTGGAGGGCCTTGATACGCAGTATTTT. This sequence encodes CASSGVLEGLDTQYF.

CDR3 sequence reads: CASSFHPSGTYNEQFF. CDR3 coding DNA: TGTGCCAGCAGTTTTCACCCTAGCGGAACCTACAATGAGCAGTTCTTC. The genes are TRBV28 and TRBJ2-1; 7 positions match TRBD2. V gave up 3 bases and J gave up 2 bases; unmatched junction bases: 7. This CDR3 is 16 amino acids long. Germline V gene lookup returns CDR1 MDHEN and CDR2 SYDVKM.

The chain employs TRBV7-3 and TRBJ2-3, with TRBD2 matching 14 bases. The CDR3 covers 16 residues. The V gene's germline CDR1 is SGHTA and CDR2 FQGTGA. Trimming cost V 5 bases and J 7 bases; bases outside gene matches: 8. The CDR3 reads CASSQGLAGVRNTQYF. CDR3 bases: TGTGCCAGCAGCCAGGGACTAGCGGGAGTCCGAAATACGCAGTATTTT.

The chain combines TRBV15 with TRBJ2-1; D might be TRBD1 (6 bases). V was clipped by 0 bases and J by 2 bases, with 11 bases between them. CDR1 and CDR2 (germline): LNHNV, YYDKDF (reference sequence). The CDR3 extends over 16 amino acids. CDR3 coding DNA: TGTGCCACCAGCAGAGACTGGACAGCACCCTACAATGAGCAGTTCTTC. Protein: CATSRDWTAPYNEQFF.

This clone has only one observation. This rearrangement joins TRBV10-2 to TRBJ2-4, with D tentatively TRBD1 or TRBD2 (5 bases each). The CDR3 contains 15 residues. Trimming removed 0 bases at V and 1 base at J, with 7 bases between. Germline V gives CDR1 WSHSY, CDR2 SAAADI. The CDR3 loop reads CASSESRGAKNIQYF. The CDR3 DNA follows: TGCGCCAGCAGTGAGTCGAGGGGTGCCAAAAACATTCAGTACTTC.

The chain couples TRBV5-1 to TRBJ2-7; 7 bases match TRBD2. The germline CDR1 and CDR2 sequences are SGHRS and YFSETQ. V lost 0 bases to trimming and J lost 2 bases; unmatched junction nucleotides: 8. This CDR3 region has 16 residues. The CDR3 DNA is TGCGCCAGCAGCTTGGCAATGGCGGGAGATGCCTACGAGCAGTACTTC. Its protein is CASSLAMAGDAYEQYF.

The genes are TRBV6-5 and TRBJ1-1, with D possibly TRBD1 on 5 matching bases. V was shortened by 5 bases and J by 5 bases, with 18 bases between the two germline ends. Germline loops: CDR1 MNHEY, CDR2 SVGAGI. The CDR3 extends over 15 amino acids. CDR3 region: CASSPSLEGWTEAFF. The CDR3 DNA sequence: TGTGCCAGCAGTCCCAGTTTGGAGGGGTGGACTGAAGCTTTCTTT.